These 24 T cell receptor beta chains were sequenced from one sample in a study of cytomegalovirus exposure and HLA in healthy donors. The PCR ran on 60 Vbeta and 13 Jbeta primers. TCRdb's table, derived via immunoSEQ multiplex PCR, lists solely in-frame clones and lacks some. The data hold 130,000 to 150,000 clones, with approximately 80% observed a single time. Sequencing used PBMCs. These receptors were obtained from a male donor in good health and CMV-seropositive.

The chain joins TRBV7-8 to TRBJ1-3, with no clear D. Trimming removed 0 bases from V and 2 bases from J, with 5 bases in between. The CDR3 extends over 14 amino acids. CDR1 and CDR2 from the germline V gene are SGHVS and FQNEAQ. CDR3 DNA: TGTGCCAGCAGCTTAGCGCGAGCTGGAAACACCATATATTTT. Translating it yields CASSLARAGNTIYF.

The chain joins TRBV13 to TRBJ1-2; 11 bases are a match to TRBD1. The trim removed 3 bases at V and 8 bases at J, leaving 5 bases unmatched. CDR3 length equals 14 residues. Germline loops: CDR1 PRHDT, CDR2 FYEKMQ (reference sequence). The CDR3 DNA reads TGTGCCAGCAGCTTCCGGACAGGGGGCTACGGCTACACCTTC. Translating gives CASSFRTGGYGYTF.

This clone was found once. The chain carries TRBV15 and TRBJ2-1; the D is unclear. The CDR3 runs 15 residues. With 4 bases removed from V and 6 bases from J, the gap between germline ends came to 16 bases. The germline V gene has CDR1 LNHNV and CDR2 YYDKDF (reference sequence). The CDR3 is CATSTYASSSNEQFF. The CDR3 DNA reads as TGTGCCACCAGCACCTATGCATCTTCTTCCAATGAGCAGTTCTTC.

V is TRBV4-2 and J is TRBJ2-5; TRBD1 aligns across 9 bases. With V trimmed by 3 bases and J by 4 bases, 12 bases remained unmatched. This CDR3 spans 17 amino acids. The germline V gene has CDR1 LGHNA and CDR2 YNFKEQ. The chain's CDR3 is CASSHGRTGDSSETQYF. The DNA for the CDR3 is TGTGCCAGCAGCCATGGAAGGACAGGGGATTCTTCAGAGACCCAGTACTTC.

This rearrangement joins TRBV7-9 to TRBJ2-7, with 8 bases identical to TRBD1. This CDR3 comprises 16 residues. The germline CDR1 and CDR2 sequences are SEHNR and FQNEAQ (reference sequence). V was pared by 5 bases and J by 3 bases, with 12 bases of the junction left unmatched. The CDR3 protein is CASSAIDRGLNYEQYF. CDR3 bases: TGTGCCAGCAGCGCCATAGACAGGGGACTCAACTACGAGCAGTACTTC.

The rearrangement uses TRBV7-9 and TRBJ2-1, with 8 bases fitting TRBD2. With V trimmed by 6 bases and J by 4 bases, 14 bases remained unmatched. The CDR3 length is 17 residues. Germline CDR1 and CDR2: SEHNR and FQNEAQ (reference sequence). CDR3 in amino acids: CASRPPVTSGTYNEQFF. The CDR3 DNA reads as TGTGCCAGCAGGCCCCCGGTCACTAGCGGAACTTACAATGAGCAGTTCTTC.

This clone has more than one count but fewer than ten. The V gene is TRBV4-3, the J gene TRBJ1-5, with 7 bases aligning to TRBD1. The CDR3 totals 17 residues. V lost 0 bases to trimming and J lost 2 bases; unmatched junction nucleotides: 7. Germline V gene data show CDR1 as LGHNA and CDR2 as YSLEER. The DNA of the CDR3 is TGCGCCAGCAGCCAAGAGGGCGCGGACAGGCGCAATCAGCCCCAGCATTTT. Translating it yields CASSQEGADRRNQPQHF.

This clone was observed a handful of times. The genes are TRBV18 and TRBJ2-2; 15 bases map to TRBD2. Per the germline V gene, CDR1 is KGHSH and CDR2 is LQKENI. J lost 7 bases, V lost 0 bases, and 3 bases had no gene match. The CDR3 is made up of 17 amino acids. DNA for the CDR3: TGTGCCAGCTCACCACCGGGACTAGCGGGAGGCGTCGGGGAGCTGTTTTTT. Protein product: CASSPPGLAGGVGELFF.

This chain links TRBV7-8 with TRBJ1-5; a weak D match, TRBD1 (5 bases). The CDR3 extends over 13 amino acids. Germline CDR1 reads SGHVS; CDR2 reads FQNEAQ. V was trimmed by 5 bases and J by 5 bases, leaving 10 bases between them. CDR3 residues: CASSRGADQPQHF. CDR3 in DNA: TGTGCCAGCAGCAGGGGTGCCGATCAGCCCCAGCATTTT.

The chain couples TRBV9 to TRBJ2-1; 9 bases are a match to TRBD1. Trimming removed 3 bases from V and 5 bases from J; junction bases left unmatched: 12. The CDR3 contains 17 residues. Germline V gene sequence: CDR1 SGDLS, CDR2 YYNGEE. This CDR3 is CASSAFHRDRDDNEQFF. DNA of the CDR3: TGTGCCAGCAGCGCCTTTCACCGGGACAGGGATGACAATGAGCAGTTCTTC.

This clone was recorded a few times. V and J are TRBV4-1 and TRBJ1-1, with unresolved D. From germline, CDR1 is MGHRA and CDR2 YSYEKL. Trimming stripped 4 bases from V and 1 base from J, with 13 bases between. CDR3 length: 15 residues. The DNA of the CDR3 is TGCGCCAGCAGCCTCAGCGGAGGGAGGAACACTGAAGCTTTCTTT. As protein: CASSLSGGRNTEAFF.

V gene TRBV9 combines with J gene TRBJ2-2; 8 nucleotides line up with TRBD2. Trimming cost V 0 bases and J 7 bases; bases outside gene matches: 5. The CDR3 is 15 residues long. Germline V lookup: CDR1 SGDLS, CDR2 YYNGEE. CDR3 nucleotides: TGTGCCAGCAGCGTAGAAGCGGGAGTGAACGGGGAGCTGTTTTTT. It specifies CASSVEAGVNGELFF.

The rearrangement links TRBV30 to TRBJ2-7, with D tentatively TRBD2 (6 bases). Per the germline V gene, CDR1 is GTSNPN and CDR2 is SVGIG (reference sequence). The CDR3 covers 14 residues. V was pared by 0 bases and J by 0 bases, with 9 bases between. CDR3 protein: CAWSVHSGSYEQYF. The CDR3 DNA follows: TGTGCCTGGAGTGTACATAGCGGCTCCTACGAGCAGTACTTC.

CDR3 DNA: TGTGCCAGCAGCCCTCAGGCCGGGACAGAGATATACTTC. Protein: CASSPQAGTEIYF. J is TRBJ2-7 and V is TRBV7-2, with 7 bases lining up with TRBD1. The CDR3 spans 13 residues. Germline loops: CDR1 SGHTA, CDR2 FQGNSA. V was pared by 5 bases and J by 13 bases, with 14 bases of the junction left unmatched.

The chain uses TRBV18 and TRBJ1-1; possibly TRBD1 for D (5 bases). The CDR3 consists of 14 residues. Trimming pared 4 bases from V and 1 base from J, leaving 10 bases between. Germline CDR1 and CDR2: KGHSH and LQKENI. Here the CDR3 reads CASSLTDRNTEAFF. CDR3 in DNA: TGTGCCAGCTCACTTACAGACAGGAACACTGAAGCTTTCTTT.

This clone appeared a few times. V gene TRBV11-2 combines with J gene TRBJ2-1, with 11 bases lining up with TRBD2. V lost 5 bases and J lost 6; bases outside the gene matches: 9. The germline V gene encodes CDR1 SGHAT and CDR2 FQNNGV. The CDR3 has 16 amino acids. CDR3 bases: TGTGCCAGCAGCCTCAGACTAGCGGGAAGAGGCAATGAGCAGTTCTTC. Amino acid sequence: CASSLRLAGRGNEQFF.

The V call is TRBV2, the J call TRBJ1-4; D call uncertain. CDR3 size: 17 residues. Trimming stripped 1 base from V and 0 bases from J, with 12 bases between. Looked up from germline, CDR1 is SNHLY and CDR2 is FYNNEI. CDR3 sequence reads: CASSEDTILATNEKLFF. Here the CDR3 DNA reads TGTGCCAGCAGTGAAGACACGATCCTTGCAACTAATGAAAAACTGTTTTTT.

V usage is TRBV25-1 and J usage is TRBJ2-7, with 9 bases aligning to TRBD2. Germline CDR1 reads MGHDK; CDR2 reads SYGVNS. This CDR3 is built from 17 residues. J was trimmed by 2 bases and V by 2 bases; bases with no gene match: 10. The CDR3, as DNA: TGTGCCAGCAGTGAAATAAAAGGGACTAGCAGGGCCTACGAGCAGTACTTC. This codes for CASSEIKGTSRAYEQYF.

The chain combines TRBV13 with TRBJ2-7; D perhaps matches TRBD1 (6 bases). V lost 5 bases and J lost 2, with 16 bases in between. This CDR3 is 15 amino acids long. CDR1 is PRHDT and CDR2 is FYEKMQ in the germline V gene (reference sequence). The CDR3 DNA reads TGTGCCAGCAGCGCCTGGGACACCGACCCCTACGAGCAGTACTTC. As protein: CASSAWDTDPYEQYF.

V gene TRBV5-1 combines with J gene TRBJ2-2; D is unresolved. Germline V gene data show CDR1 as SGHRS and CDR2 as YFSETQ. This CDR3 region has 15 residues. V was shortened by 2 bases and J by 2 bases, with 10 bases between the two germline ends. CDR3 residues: CASSFGTANTGELFF. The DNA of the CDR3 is TGCGCCAGCAGCTTCGGTACCGCAAACACCGGGGAGCTGTTTTTT.

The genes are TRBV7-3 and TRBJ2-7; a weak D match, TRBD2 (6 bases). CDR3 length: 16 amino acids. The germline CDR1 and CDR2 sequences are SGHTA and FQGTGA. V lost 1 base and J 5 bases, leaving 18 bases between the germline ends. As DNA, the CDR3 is TGTGCCAGCAGCTTAAACGCCCGGGAGCTTGGCAACGAGCAGTACTTC. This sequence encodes CASSLNARELGNEQYF.

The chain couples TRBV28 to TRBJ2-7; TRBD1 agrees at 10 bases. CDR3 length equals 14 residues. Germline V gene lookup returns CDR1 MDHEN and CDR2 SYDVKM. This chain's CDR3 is CATHGGTGAYEQYF. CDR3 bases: TGTGCTACCCACGGTGGGACAGGGGCCTACGAGCAGTACTTC.

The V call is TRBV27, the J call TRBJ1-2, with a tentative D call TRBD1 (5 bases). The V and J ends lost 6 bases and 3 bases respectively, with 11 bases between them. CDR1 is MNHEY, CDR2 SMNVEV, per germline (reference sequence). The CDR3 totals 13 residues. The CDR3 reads CASSPGVDYGYTF. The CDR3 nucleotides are TGTGCCAGCAGCCCGGGGGTAGACTATGGCTACACCTTC.

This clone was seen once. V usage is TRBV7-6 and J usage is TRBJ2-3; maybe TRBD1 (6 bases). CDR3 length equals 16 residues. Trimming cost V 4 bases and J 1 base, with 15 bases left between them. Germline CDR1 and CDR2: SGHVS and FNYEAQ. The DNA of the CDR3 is TGTGCCAGCAGCTACGAGGACAGCCATCGCACAGATACGCAGTATTTT. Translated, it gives CASSYEDSHRTDTQYF. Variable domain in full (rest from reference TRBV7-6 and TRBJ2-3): GAGVSQSPRYKVTKRGQDVALRCDPISGHVSLYWYRQALGQGPEFLTYFNYEAQQDKSGLPNDRFSAERPEGSISTLTIQRTEQRDSAMYRCASSYEDSHRTDTQYFGPGTRLTVL.